Shown below are 2 T cell receptor beta chains from a single sample sequenced in a study of shared clonotypes between healthy human individuals. Assay used: immunoSEQ multiplex PCR; TCRdb lists only in-frame clones, some missing. The sample comprises approximately 1,500,000 clones, roughly 96% of which are singletons, and roughly 1.2% rests with the top ten. What was sequenced was naive CD4+ T cells sorted from blood. The subset denotes: CD45RA+ positively selected. Receptors originate from a young man in good health.

This sequence joins TRBV19 and TRBJ2-7; 7 nucleotides line up with TRBD1. The ends lost 7 bases at V and 5 bases at J; junction bases unmatched: 14. Germline V gene lookup returns CDR1 LNHDA and CDR2 SQIVND (reference sequence). CDR3 length: 15 residues. The DNA for the CDR3 is TGTGCCAGTACCCTAGAAGGTAACAGGGGCCACGAGCAGTACTTC. Amino acid sequence: CASTLEGNRGHEQYF.

The chain recombines TRBV5-1 with TRBJ2-5; D call uncertain. CDR3 size: 13 residues. In germline, CDR1 is SGHRS, CDR2 YFSETQ. V lost 4 bases to trimming and J lost 5 bases, with 12 bases between them. CDR3 nucleotides: TGCGCCAGCAGCCCAACTTTTGATGAGACCCAGTACTTC. It encodes CASSPTFDETQYF.